The 7 T cell receptor beta chains given below trace back to one sample, sequenced in a study of blood T cell repertoires in COVID-19 (TCRdb year 2020). The library was made by the immunoSEQ multiplex PCR assay. TCRdb re-hosts the immuneACCESS table, in-frame sequences only. Its copies lack some clones; in the studies checked, an unresolved V gene accounts for under half of them, and the cause for the rest is not known. For this sample the table gives some 130,000 clones, of which roughly two thirds were detected only once. The biggest ten clones account for around 1.8% of the sample. The sample taken for sequencing was peripheral blood. The receptor set was obtained from a woman in her seventies with acute or convalescent COVID-19.

This clone occurred a few times. The J gene is TRBJ1-4, the V gene TRBV6-1; 10 positions match TRBD1. This CDR3 is 15 amino acids long. V was clipped by 2 bases and J by 8 bases; unmatched bases: 5. Germline V gene lookup returns CDR1 MNHNS and CDR2 SASEGT. DNA of the CDR3: TGTGCCAGCAGTGAATTGGGACAGGGGAAGGAAAAACTGTTTTTT. Its translation: CASSELGQGKEKLFF.

The V call is TRBV7-2, the J call TRBJ2-3; the match to TRBD2 covers 8 bases. The CDR3 is made up of 13 amino acids. V trimming: 0 bases; J trimming: 12 bases; junction bases outside the gene matches: 5. Germline V gene data show CDR1 as SGHTA and CDR2 as FQGNSA. The CDR3 DNA sequence: TGTGCCAGCAGCTTAGCCGGGCTAGCGGGTCAGTATTTT. Its translation is CASSLAGLAGQYF.

This sequence joins TRBV4-1 and TRBJ1-6, with TRBD1 matching 7 bases. The CDR3 covers 18 residues. Germline CDR1 and CDR2: MGHRA and YSYEKL. The trim removed 1 base at V and 10 bases at J, leaving 16 bases unmatched. The CDR3 is CASSQAASGTGVGSPLHF. DNA for the CDR3: TGCGCCAGCAGCCAAGCCGCCTCAGGAACAGGGGTCGGGTCACCCCTCCACTTT.

This clone was detected only once. V usage is TRBV14 and J usage is TRBJ1-5; D uncertain. The V and J ends lost 1 base and 7 bases respectively, with 8 bases between them. The germline V gene encodes CDR1 SGHDN and CDR2 FVKESK. CDR3 length: 13 residues. CDR3 region: CASSQGLGQPQHF. The CDR3 DNA reads as TGTGCCAGCAGCCAAGGTTTGGGCCAGCCCCAGCATTTT.

In its sample, this clone was seen once. The chain couples TRBV7-8 to TRBJ2-2; 7 bases map to TRBD1. The junction had 4 bases not matched to a gene; V was cut back by 5 bases and J by 1 base. The CDR3 sequence is 15 residues long. Per germline, CDR1 SGHVS and CDR2 FQNEAQ. DNA of the CDR3: TGTGCCAGCAGCCGAGGGGGCAGGAACACCGGGGAGCTGTTTTTT. Translation: CASSRGGRNTGELFF.

V is TRBV4-1 and J is TRBJ2-3; D might be TRBD2 (6 bases). V dropped 5 bases and J dropped 6 bases, with 9 bases sitting between them. The CDR3 is 12 amino acids. From germline, CDR1 is MGHRA and CDR2 YSYEKL. The CDR3 DNA follows: TGCGCCAGCAGCTCTCGGGGGGATACGCAGTATTTT. Translating it yields CASSSRGDTQYF.

This clone was seen repeatedly, ten times or more. This chain links TRBV5-1 with TRBJ1-2; possible D gene TRBD1, 5 bases. Trimming shortened V by 0 bases and J by 6 bases, and 12 bases separated the two germline ends. This CDR3 region has 14 residues. Germline V gene sequence: CDR1 SGHRS, CDR2 YFSETQ. The CDR3 loop reads CASSLEGIANGYTF. In DNA form, the CDR3 reads TGCGCCAGCAGCTTGGAGGGGATCGCCAATGGCTACACCTTC. Looking up the rest from reference TRBV5-1 and TRBJ1-2 gives the full variable domain: KAGVTQTPRYLIKTRGQQVTLSCSPISGHRSVSWYQQTPGQGLQFLFEYFSETQRNKGNFPGRFSGRQFSNSRSEMNVSTLELGDSALYLCASSLEGIANGYTFGSGTRLTVV.